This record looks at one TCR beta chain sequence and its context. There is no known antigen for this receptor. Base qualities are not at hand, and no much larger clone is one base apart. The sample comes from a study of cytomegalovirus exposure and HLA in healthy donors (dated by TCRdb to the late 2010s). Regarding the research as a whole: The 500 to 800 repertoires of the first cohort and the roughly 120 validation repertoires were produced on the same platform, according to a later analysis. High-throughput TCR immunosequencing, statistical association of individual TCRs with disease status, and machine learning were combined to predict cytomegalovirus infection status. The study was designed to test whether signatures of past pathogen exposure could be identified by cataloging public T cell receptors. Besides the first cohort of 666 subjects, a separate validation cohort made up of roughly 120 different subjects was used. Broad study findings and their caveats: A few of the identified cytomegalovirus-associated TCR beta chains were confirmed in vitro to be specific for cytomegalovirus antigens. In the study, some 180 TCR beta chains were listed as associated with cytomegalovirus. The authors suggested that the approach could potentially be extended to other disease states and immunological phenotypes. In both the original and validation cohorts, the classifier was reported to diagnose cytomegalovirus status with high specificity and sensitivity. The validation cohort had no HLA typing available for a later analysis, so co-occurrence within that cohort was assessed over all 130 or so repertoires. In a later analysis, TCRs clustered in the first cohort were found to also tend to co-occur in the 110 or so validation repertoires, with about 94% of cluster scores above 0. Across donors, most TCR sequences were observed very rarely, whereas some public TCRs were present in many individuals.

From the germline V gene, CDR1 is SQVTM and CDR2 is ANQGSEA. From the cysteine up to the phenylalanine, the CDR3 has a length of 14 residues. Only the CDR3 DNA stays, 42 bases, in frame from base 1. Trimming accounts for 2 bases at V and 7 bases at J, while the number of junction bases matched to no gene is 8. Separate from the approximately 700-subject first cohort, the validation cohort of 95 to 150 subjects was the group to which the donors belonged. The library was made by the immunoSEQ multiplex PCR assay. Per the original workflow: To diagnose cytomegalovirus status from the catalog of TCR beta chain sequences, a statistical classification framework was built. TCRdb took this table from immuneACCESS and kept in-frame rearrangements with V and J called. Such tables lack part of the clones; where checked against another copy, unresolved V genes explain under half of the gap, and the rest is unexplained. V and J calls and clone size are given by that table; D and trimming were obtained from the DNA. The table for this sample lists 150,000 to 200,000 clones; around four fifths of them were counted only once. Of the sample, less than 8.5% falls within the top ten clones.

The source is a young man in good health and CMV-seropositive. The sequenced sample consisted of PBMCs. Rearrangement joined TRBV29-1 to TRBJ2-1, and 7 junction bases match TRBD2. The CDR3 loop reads CSVEKRDGGNEQFF. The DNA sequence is TGCAGCGTTGAAAAGAGGGACGGGGGGAATGAGCAGTTCTTC.